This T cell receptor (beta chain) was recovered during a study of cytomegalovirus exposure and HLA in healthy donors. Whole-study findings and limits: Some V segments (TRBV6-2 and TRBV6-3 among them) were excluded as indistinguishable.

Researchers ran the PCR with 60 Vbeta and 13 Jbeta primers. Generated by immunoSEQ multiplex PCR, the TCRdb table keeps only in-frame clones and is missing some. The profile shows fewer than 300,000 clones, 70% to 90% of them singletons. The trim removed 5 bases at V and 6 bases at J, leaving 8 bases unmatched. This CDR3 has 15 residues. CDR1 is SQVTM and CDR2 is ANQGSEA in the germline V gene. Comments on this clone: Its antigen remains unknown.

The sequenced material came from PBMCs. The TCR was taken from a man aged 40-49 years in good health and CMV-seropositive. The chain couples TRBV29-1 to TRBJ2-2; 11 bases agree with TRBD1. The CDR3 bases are TGCAGCGTTAGTCAATCGGGACAGGGGGCCGGGGAGCTGTTTTTT. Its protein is CSVSQSGQGAGELFF.